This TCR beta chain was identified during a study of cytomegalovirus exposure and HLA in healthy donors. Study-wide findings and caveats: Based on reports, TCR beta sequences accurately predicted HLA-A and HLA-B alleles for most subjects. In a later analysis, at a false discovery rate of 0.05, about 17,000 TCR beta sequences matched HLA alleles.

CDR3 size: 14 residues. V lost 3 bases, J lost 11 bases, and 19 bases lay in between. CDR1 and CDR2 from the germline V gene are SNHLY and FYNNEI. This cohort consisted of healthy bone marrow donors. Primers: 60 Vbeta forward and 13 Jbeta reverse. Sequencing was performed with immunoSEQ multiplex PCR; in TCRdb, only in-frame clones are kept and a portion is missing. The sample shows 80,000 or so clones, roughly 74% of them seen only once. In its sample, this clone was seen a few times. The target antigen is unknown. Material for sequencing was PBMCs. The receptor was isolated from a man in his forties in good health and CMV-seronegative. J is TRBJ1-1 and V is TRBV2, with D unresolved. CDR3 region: CASSESPGVERAFF. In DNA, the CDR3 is TGTGCCAGCAGTGAGTCCCCCGGGGTGGAAAGGGCTTTCTTT. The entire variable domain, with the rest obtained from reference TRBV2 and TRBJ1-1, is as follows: EPEVTQTPSHQVTQMGQEVILRCVPISNHLYFYWYRQILGQKVEFLVSFYNNEISEKSEIFDDQFSVERPDGSNFTLKIRSTKLEDSAMYFCASSESPGVERAFFGQGTRLTVV.